These 31 T cell receptor beta chains share one sample of origin, sequenced in a study of blood T cell repertoires in COVID-19. The method was immunoSEQ multiplex PCR; TCRdb's version includes in-frame clones alone and lacks a portion of them. The table includes hundreds of thousands of clones, roughly nine tenths detected once. The sample consisted of PBMCs or T cells enriched from blood (not recorded which). The origin of the receptors is a woman aged 55-70 years who had recovered from COVID-19.

Notes on this clone: The sample carries other DNA sequences with the same CDR3. This chain connects TRBV6-5 to TRBJ1-2; D is undetermined. The ends were cut back, 2 bases at V and 8 bases at J, with 12 bases in the middle. Per the germline V gene, CDR1 is MNHEY and CDR2 is SVGAGI. The CDR3 is 13 residues long. The CDR3 coding sequence is TGTGCCAGCAGTTACGGGTTTGGAGGGGGCTACACCTTC. Translation gives CASSYGFGGGYTF.

This clone has only one observation. V and J are TRBV5-4 and TRBJ2-7; possibly TRBD1 for D (7 bases). V was shortened by 4 bases and J by 6 bases, with 23 bases between the two germline ends. CDR1 and CDR2 (germline): SGHNT, YYREEE (reference sequence). The CDR3 sequence is 16 residues long. CDR3: CASSRYDIGGGSEQYV. As DNA, the CDR3 is TGTGCCAGCAGCCGATACGATATAGGAGGGGGCAGCGAGCAGTACGTC.

This chain connects TRBV29-1 to TRBJ2-1; D may be TRBD2 (7 bases). Trimming shortened V by 5 bases and J by 0 bases, and 14 bases separated the two germline ends. Looked up from germline, CDR1 is SQVTM and CDR2 is ANQGSEA. The CDR3 runs to 15 residues. Here the CDR3 reads CSVQGGGSSYNEQFF. The CDR3 DNA reads as TGCAGCGTTCAAGGGGGGGGAAGCTCCTACAATGAGCAGTTCTTC.

J is TRBJ1-6 and V is TRBV5-6; TRBD1 is a possible D gene (6 bases). Trimming left V 3 bases short and J 2 bases short, with 12 bases between. Germline assignment: CDR1 SGHDT and CDR2 YYEEEE. There are 16 residues in the CDR3. The CDR3 region has the DNA TGTGCCAGCAGCTGGCGCAGGGGAACCTATAATTCACCCCTCCACTTT. Protein sequence: CASSWRRGTYNSPLHF.

The rearrangement uses TRBV21-1 and TRBJ1-2. TRBV21-1 is labeled a pseudogene. The CDR3 covers 14 residues. CDR3 DNA: TGTGCCAGCAGCAAAGTACAAGGGGGGGACGGCTACACCTTC. Its protein is CASSKVQGGDGYTF.

The chain employs TRBV7-9 and TRBJ1-2, with 7 nucleotides matching TRBD1. V gave up 5 bases and J gave up 8 bases; unmatched junction bases: 8. CDR1 is SEHNR, CDR2 FQNEAQ, per germline (reference sequence). The CDR3 spans 13 residues. CDR3 residues: CASSPAGTAGYTF. The CDR3 nucleotides read TGTGCCAGCAGCCCAGCCGGGACAGCGGGCTACACCTTC.

V usage is TRBV4-2 and J usage is TRBJ2-5; D is possibly TRBD2 (5 bases). Germline V CDR1 and CDR2: LGHNA, YNFKEQ. The CDR3 consists of 14 residues. Trimming cost V 0 bases and J 5 bases, with 10 bases left between them. CDR3 nucleotide sequence: TGTGCCAGCAGCCAAGATCATCCGGGGGAGACCCAGTACTTC. Its translation: CASSQDHPGETQYF.

This sequence joins TRBV3-1 (or the pseudogene TRBV3-2) and TRBJ2-7, with 7 bases matching TRBD2. This CDR3 is 13 amino acids long. V lost 4 bases and J lost 6; bases outside the gene matches: 6. Germline-derived CDR1 and CDR2 are LGHDT and YNNKEL (reference sequence). Here the CDR3 DNA reads TGTGCCAGCAGCCTTAGGGGAGGGCTCGAGCAGTACTTC. It translates to CASSLRGGLEQYF.

The V gene is TRBV27, the J gene TRBJ1-2; possible D gene TRBD1, 5 bases. The CDR3 consists of 11 residues. Germline V gives CDR1 MNHEY, CDR2 SMNVEV (reference sequence). Trimming cost V 6 bases and J 4 bases, with 6 bases left between them. The CDR3 DNA follows: TGTGCCAGCAGGACAGCCTATGGCTACACCTTC. This codes for CASRTAYGYTF.

Note on this clone: Other DNA sequences in this sample translate to the same CDR3. The chain carries TRBV9 and TRBJ2-1; D possibly corresponds to TRBD1 (6 bases). Trimming pared 0 bases from V and 4 bases from J, leaving 11 bases between. The CDR3 sequence is 15 residues long. Per the germline V gene, CDR1 is SGDLS and CDR2 is YYNGEE. This CDR3 is CASSVGQGRYNEQFF. CDR3 nucleotide sequence: TGTGCCAGCAGCGTAGGGCAGGGGCGATACAATGAGCAGTTCTTC. The full variable domain, its missing parts supplied by reference TRBV9 and TRBJ2-1, is DSGVTQTPKHLITATGQRVTLRCSPRSGDLSVYWYQQSLDQGLQFLIQYYNGEERAKGNILERFSAQQFPDLHSELNLSSLELGDSALYFCASSVGQGRYNEQFFGPGTRLTVL.

The chain has TRBV27 and TRBJ2-7, with 10 positions matching TRBD1. Germline CDR1 is MNHEY and CDR2 is SMNVEV (reference sequence). The CDR3 spans 15 residues. V lost 5 bases to trimming and J lost 2 bases; unmatched junction nucleotides: 6. The CDR3 bases are TGTGCCAGCAGTCCACGGACAGGGGGGGCCTACGAGCAGTACTTC. Protein: CASSPRTGGAYEQYF.

For this clone: In the same sample, other DNA sequences code for this CDR3. This chain links TRBV18 with TRBJ1-5, with 8 bases lining up with TRBD1. V lost 3 bases to trimming and J lost 2 bases; unmatched junction nucleotides: 0. The germline V gene has CDR1 KGHSH and CDR2 LQKENI. This CDR3 region has 14 residues. CDR3 amino acids: CASSPGQGNQPQHF. CDR3 nucleotides: TGTGCCAGCTCACCGGGACAGGGCAATCAGCCCCAGCATTTT.

This sequence joins TRBV19 and TRBJ1-2; 9 bases agree with TRBD1. CDR1 LNHDA and CDR2 SQIVND come from the germline V gene (reference sequence). The J segment lost 7 bases and the V segment lost 9 bases, leaving 15 bases of the junction unmatched. The CDR3 runs 15 residues. This CDR3 reads CASRRDRVPPRGYTF. CDR3 DNA sequence: TGTGCCAGCCGTAGGGACAGGGTCCCCCCTCGTGGCTACACCTTC.

The chain is built from TRBV18 and TRBJ2-3, with 9 nucleotides matching TRBD1. Germline CDR1 KGHSH, CDR2 LQKENI. V shed 6 bases, J shed 4 bases, and the junction held 5 bases outside the gene matches. This CDR3 contains 14 residues. This CDR3 reads CASSPGQGSDTQYF. The CDR3 nucleotides read TGTGCCAGCTCCCCGGGACAGGGATCAGATACGCAGTATTTT.

Comments on this clone: The same CDR3 can be traced to other DNA sequences in this sample. The chain has TRBV19 and TRBJ2-3; 8 bases align to TRBD1. The CDR3 consists of 16 residues. The trim removed 1 base at V and 0 bases at J, leaving 3 bases unmatched. The germline CDR1 and CDR2 sequences are LNHDA and SQIVND (reference sequence). The CDR3 reads CASSIGTGSSTDTQYF. The CDR3 DNA reads TGTGCCAGTAGTATAGGGACAGGGTCTAGCACAGATACGCAGTATTTT.

Only one count was recorded for this clone. This chain joins TRBV5-1 and TRBJ1-2, with 7 bases identical to TRBD1. V trimming: 3 bases; J trimming: 10 bases; junction bases outside the gene matches: 9. Germline CDR1 is SGHRS and CDR2 is YFSETQ. The CDR3 is 13 residues long. The DNA for the CDR3 is TGCGCCAGCAGCTCCCGGGAGGGGGCGTCCTACACCTTC. Its protein is CASSSREGASYTF. Complete variable domain (other parts from reference TRBV5-1 and TRBJ1-2): KAGVTQTPRYLIKTRGQQVTLSCSPISGHRSVSWYQQTPGQGLQFLFEYFSETQRNKGNFPGRFSGRQFSNSRSEMNVSTLELGDSALYLCASSSREGASYTFGSGTRLTVV.

CDR3: CASSIGQGAFTDTQYF. As DNA, the CDR3 is TGTGCCAGCAGTATCGGACAGGGGGCATTCACAGATACGCAGTATTTT. This chain uses TRBV2 with TRBJ2-3; 11 bases line up with TRBD1. This CDR3 has 16 amino acids. The V and J ends lost 5 bases and 2 bases, in that order; junction bases with no gene match: 6. The germline gives CDR1 SNHLY, CDR2 FYNNEI.

V is TRBV6-5 and J is TRBJ1-2; weak D call: TRBD1 (6 bases). Germline V gene sequence: CDR1 MNHEY, CDR2 SVGAGI. V gave up 7 bases and J gave up 8 bases, with 14 bases separating them. The CDR3 consists of 12 residues. The CDR3 DNA follows: TGTGCCAGCAACAAACAGGGCGGAGGCTACACCTTC. It yields the protein CASNKQGGGYTF.

In its sample, this clone was seen once. CDR3 in DNA: TGTGCCAGCAGCTTTCCTCAGGGCACCGAGCAGTACTTC. Translating it yields CASSFPQGTEQYF. The chain couples TRBV7-9 to TRBJ2-7; tentatively, D is TRBD1 (5 bases). Looked up from germline, CDR1 is SEHNR and CDR2 is FQNEAQ (reference sequence). The V and J ends lost 3 bases and 6 bases respectively, with 12 bases between them. CDR3 length: 13 residues.

The V gene is TRBV6-5, the J gene TRBJ2-7; 12 bases align to TRBD2. In germline, CDR1 is MNHEY, CDR2 SVGAGI. V lost 4 bases to trimming and J lost 6 bases; unmatched junction nucleotides: 7. This CDR3 is built from 15 residues. Here the CDR3 reads CASSSLAGGPGEQYF. As DNA, the CDR3 is TGTGCCAGCAGTTCCCTAGCGGGGGGGCCCGGCGAGCAGTACTTC.

The rearrangement links TRBV27 to TRBJ2-7, with D uncertain. V lost 6 bases and J 3 bases, leaving 18 bases between the germline ends. The CDR3 covers 15 residues. From germline, CDR1 is MNHEY and CDR2 SMNVEV (reference sequence). The DNA of the CDR3 is TGTGCCAGCAGCCCCACCCCCCGACAACTCTACGAGCAGTACTTC. Its protein product is CASSPTPRQLYEQYF.

The chain joins TRBV7-6 to TRBJ1-2, with unresolved D. The germline V gene encodes CDR1 SGHVS and CDR2 FNYEAQ. The CDR3 sequence is 18 residues long. V was cut by 1 base and J by 9 bases, with 27 bases left in between. The CDR3 loop is CASSLGGNSLRAPRSYTF. The DNA for the CDR3 is TGTGCCAGCAGCTTAGGGGGAAACAGCCTGAGGGCTCCTAGAAGCTACACCTTC.

The genes are TRBV19 and TRBJ1-1; 11 bases line up with TRBD1. The CDR3 extends over 15 amino acids. CDR1 LNHDA and CDR2 SQIVND come from the germline V gene (reference sequence). V gave up 6 bases and J gave up 3 bases; unmatched junction bases: 6. The CDR3 loop reads CASRMDRGPDTEAFF. The CDR3 coding sequence is TGTGCCAGTAGAATGGACAGGGGGCCGGACACTGAAGCTTTCTTT.

The chain carries TRBV5-1 and TRBJ2-1, with 7 bases lining up with TRBD1. V gave up 1 base and J gave up 6 bases; unmatched junction bases: 4. CDR1 is SGHRS and CDR2 is YFSETQ in the germline V gene. This CDR3 spans 14 amino acids. The CDR3 DNA sequence: TGCGCCAGCAGCTTGACAGGGGCTCTCAATGAGCAGTTCTTC. This codes for CASSLTGALNEQFF.

J is TRBJ1-2 and V is TRBV4-2; 8 bases are a match to TRBD1. Germline CDR1 is LGHNA and CDR2 is YNFKEQ. The CDR3 has 14 amino acids. The ends lost 1 base at V and 10 bases at J; junction bases unmatched: 8. CDR3 DNA: TGTGCCAGCAGCCAAGCGGCAGGGGGCTTTTACTACACCTTC. It yields the protein CASSQAAGGFYYTF.

The rearrangement links TRBV9 to TRBJ1-1; D not resolved. The CDR3 has 11 residues. From germline, CDR1 is SGDLS and CDR2 YYNGEE. The V end was cut by 3 bases, the J end by 8 bases, with 8 bases between. The CDR3 loop is CASSDPGEAFF. The CDR3 region has the DNA TGTGCCAGCAGCGATCCGGGGGAAGCTTTCTTT.

This sequence joins TRBV18 and TRBJ1-2, with 8 bases aligning to TRBD1. V lost 3 bases and J lost 5; bases outside the gene matches: 5. Germline-derived CDR1 and CDR2 are KGHSH and LQKENI. CDR3 length: 14 residues. CDR3 in amino acids: CASSPTTGDYGYTF. The CDR3 region has the DNA TGTGCCAGCTCACCCACGACAGGGGATTATGGCTACACCTTC.

This chain joins TRBV18 and TRBJ1-6, with 7 bases identical to TRBD1. Germline CDR1 is KGHSH and CDR2 is LQKENI. Trimming at V came to 3 bases and at J to 10 bases, leaving 6 bases not matched to a gene. The CDR3 spans 14 residues. The CDR3 coding sequence is TGTGCCAGCTCACCGACAGGGTACGGATCACCCCTCCACTTT. It is translated as CASSPTGYGSPLHF. The whole variable domain, filled in from reference TRBV18 and TRBJ1-6, reads NAGVMQNPRHLVRRRGQEARLRCSPMKGHSHVYWYRQLPEEGLKFMVYLQKENIIDESGMPKERFSAEFPKEGPSILRIQQVVRGDSAAYFCASSPTGYGSPLHFGNGTRLTVT.

The V call is TRBV7-2, the J call TRBJ2-4; 8 bases are a match to TRBD1. The CDR3 sequence is 16 residues long. J gave up 0 bases and V 2 bases, and 3 bases lay outside the gene matches. Germline V gives CDR1 SGHTA, CDR2 FQGNSA. CDR3 amino acids: CASSLRGQVAKNIQYF. The CDR3, as DNA: TGTGCCAGCAGCTTAAGGGGACAGGTAGCCAAAAACATTCAGTACTTC.

The chain employs TRBV19 and TRBJ1-5; 9 positions agree with TRBD1. The ends lost 4 bases at V and 7 bases at J; junction bases unmatched: 11. The germline V gene has CDR1 LNHDA and CDR2 SQIVND (reference sequence). The CDR3 totals 16 residues. The CDR3 sequence is CASSTYGTGSGQPQHF. DNA for the CDR3: TGTGCCAGTAGTACGTACGGGACAGGGAGTGGACAGCCCCAGCATTTT.

V is TRBV5-4 and J is TRBJ2-7, with TRBD1 as a possible D gene (6 bases). V lost 0 bases and J 4 bases, leaving 11 bases between the germline ends. Germline-derived CDR1 and CDR2 are SGHNT and YYREEE (reference sequence). The CDR3 consists of 14 residues. CDR3 coding DNA: TGTGCCAGCAGCTTGGCCGGACAGCCTTACGAGCAGTACGTC. Translated, it gives CASSLAGQPYEQYV.